These 26 T cell receptor beta chains were sequenced from one sample in a study of blood T cell repertoires in COVID-19. Measured with immunoSEQ multiplex PCR; TCRdb has only the in-frame clones, and not every one. The sample yields around 110,000 clones, under 90% seen once. Input material: peripheral blood. The receptors originated from a woman between 70 and 85 years old with acute or convalescent COVID-19.

This chain joins TRBV10-3 and TRBJ1-1; D is perhaps TRBD1 (5 bases). Trimming removed 6 bases from V and 5 bases from J, with 22 bases in between. The CDR3 spans 16 residues. CDR1 and CDR2 (germline): ENHRY, SYGVKD. In nucleotides, the CDR3 is TGTGCCATCAGGGGGCGCTCGACGGATTTAAAGACTGAAGCTTTCTTT. It encodes CAIRGRSTDLKTEAFF.

The genes are TRBV3-1 (or the pseudogene TRBV3-2) and TRBJ2-6, with 7 positions matching TRBD1. Germline values: CDR1 LGHDT, CDR2 YNNKEL (reference sequence). The CDR3 has 19 residues. The ends lost 0 bases at V and 0 bases at J; junction bases unmatched: 8. The CDR3, as DNA: TGTGCCAGCAGCCAAGAACCAACAGGGGCTGGCTCTGGGGCCAACGTCCTGACTTTC. This codes for CASSQEPTGAGSGANVLTF.

The rearrangement joins TRBV10-3 to TRBJ2-5, with 8 bases identical to TRBD1. V lost 5 bases, J lost 5 bases, and 4 bases stayed unmatched. Germline V gene sequence: CDR1 ENHRY, CDR2 SYGVKD. The CDR3 covers 13 residues. CDR3 residues: CAISQGARETQYF. The CDR3 DNA sequence: TGTGCCATCAGTCAGGGGGCCCGGGAGACCCAGTACTTC.

Comment on this clone: The sample carries other DNA sequences with the same CDR3. This chain links TRBV18 with TRBJ2-7; D is unclear. CDR3 size: 13 residues. Germline V CDR1 and CDR2: KGHSH, LQKENI. V dropped 0 bases and J dropped 3 bases, with 6 bases sitting between them. CDR3 amino acids: CASSPPSSYEQYF. As DNA, the CDR3 is TGTGCCAGCTCACCACCGTCCAGCTACGAGCAGTACTTC.

This rearrangement joins TRBV19 to TRBJ1-6; D is ambiguous. The germline CDR1 and CDR2 sequences are LNHDA and SQIVND (reference sequence). Trimming took 3 bases from V and 3 from J, leaving 15 bases between them. This CDR3 has 17 residues. CDR3 loop: CASSIRQADLYNSPLHF. DNA of the CDR3: TGTGCCAGTAGTATCAGGCAGGCCGATCTCTATAATTCACCCCTCCACTTT.

The chain is built from TRBV7-2 and TRBJ1-4, with 8 bases identical to TRBD1. The ends lost 4 bases at V and 3 bases at J; junction bases unmatched: 4. The CDR3 has 15 amino acids. CDR1 and CDR2 (germline): SGHTA, FQGNSA. Written as DNA, the CDR3 is TGTGCCAGCAGCTGGACAGGGCTTTCTAATGAAAAACTGTTTTTT. It translates to CASSWTGLSNEKLFF.

The rearrangement links TRBV7-9 to TRBJ1-5; D is ambiguous. The CDR3 sequence is 14 residues long. V was shortened by 5 bases and J by 2 bases, with 10 bases between the two germline ends. The germline CDR1 and CDR2 sequences are SEHNR and FQNEAQ (reference sequence). DNA for the CDR3: TGTGCCAGCAGCACCAATAGTGGCAATCAGCCCCAGCATTTT. Its translation: CASSTNSGNQPQHF. The full variable domain, with the rest looked up from reference TRBV7-9 and TRBJ1-5, is DTGVSQNPRHKITKRGQNVTFRCDPISEHNRLYWYRQTLGQGPEFLTYFQNEAQLEKSRLLSDRFSAERPKGSFSTLEIQRTEQGDSAMYLCASSTNSGNQPQHFGDGTRLSIL.

The CDR3 sequence is CASSQGTGRTGELFF. Written as DNA, the CDR3 is TGTGCCAGCAGCCAGGGGACAGGGAGAACCGGGGAGCTGTTTTTT. The chain links TRBV7-7 to TRBJ2-2; 9 bases line up with TRBD1. Losses at the gene ends were 5 bases for V and 5 bases for J; bases not matched to a gene: 6. Germline loops: CDR1 SSHAT, CDR2 FNYEAQ (reference sequence). CDR3 length equals 15 residues.

The V gene is TRBV7-9, the J gene TRBJ1-4, with 7 bases identical to TRBD1. CDR1 and CDR2 (germline): SEHNR, FQNEAQ (reference sequence). Trimming took 5 bases from V and 5 from J; bases not matched to a gene: 8. This CDR3 region has 15 residues. The CDR3 loop is CASSLRTGINEKLFF. CDR3 in DNA: TGTGCCAGCAGCCTCAGGACAGGCATCAATGAAAAACTGTTTTTT.

The CDR3 sequence is CASSFRYSPLHF. The CDR3 coding sequence is TGTGCCAGCAGTTTCCGGTATTCACCCCTCCACTTT. The chain has TRBV12-3 or TRBV12-4 and TRBJ1-6; D call uncertain. The CDR3 length is 12 residues. V lost 3 bases to trimming and J lost 8 bases, with 5 bases between them.

J is TRBJ2-3 and V is TRBV7-2; 8 bases are a match to TRBD2. CDR1 SGHTA and CDR2 FQGNSA come from the germline V gene. This CDR3 comprises 14 residues. Germline trimming cut 5 bases from V and 2 bases from J; bases unmatched to any gene: 3. The CDR3: CASSRTSPTDTQYF. DNA for the CDR3: TGTGCCAGCAGCCGGACTAGCCCCACAGATACGCAGTATTTT.

This chain joins TRBV9 and TRBJ1-2; TRBD1 aligns across 8 bases. The germline CDR1 and CDR2 sequences are SGDLS and YYNGEE. The V and J ends lost 0 bases and 8 bases, in that order; junction bases with no gene match: 6. This CDR3 is 14 amino acids long. CDR3 bases: TGTGCCAGCAGCGTAGACGGCAGGGGGCAAGGCTACACCTTC. Translated: CASSVDGRGQGYTF.

As concerns this clone: Possible read error: a much larger clone is one base away. This chain joins TRBV7-2 and TRBJ1-1, with D possibly being TRBD1 (6 bases). The CDR3 runs 14 residues. V gave up 1 base and J gave up 1 base, with 7 bases separating them. CDR1 is SGHTA and CDR2 is FQGNSA in the germline V gene. The CDR3 loop is CASSLGRGNTEAFF. The DNA for the CDR3 is TGTGCCAGCAGCTTAGGCAGGGGGAACACTGAAGCTTTCTTT.

The chain recombines TRBV18 with TRBJ2-2, with D possibly TRBD2 on 7 matching bases. Trimming pared 2 bases from V and 4 bases from J, leaving 14 bases between. Germline-derived CDR1 and CDR2 are KGHSH and LQKENI. The CDR3 length is 16 residues. The CDR3 DNA reads as TGTGCCAGCTCACCAAACGGGGGGCGCAGCACCGGGGAGCTGTTTTTT. Translating gives CASSPNGGRSTGELFF.

The rearrangement joins TRBV6-5 to TRBJ2-7, with TRBD1 as a possible D gene (5 bases). V was clipped by 11 bases and J by 5 bases, with 25 bases between them. CDR1 and CDR2 (germline): MNHEY, SVGAGI. The CDR3 extends over 15 amino acids. CDR3 nucleotides: TGTGCCGTTCCAGGAAGACAGCGTCCCAGGAACGAGCAGTACGTC. Its translation is CAVPGRQRPRNEQYV.

The V and J genes are TRBV11-3 and TRBJ1-6; 7 bases are shared with TRBD1. Germline loops: CDR1 SGHNT, CDR2 YENEEA. V lost 5 bases, J lost 2 bases, and 6 bases stayed unmatched. The CDR3 is made up of 16 amino acids. The CDR3, as DNA: TGTGCCAGCAGCCTCAGGGGGGAACCCTATAATTCACCCCTCCACTTT. Protein product: CASSLRGEPYNSPLHF.

The chain uses TRBV19 and TRBJ1-6; TRBD1 is a possible D gene (6 bases). V lost 7 bases, J lost 7 bases, and 20 bases lay in between. The CDR3 totals 16 residues. CDR1 is LNHDA and CDR2 is SQIVND in the germline V gene (reference sequence). CDR3 coding DNA: TGTGCCAGTAAGCTCGGCAGGGGATCCGGGAATTCACCCCTCCACTTT. It yields the protein CASKLGRGSGNSPLHF.

This chain links TRBV18 with TRBJ1-1; D unclear. V lost 4 bases, J lost 1 base, and 7 bases lay in between. The CDR3 sequence is 13 residues long. From germline, CDR1 is KGHSH and CDR2 LQKENI. The CDR3 bases are TGTGCCAGCTCACATGGCTCGAACACTGAAGCTTTCTTT. Its translation is CASSHGSNTEAFF.

The V gene is TRBV10-3, the J gene TRBJ2-7; 14 bases map to TRBD2. Germline V CDR1 and CDR2: ENHRY, SYGVKD. The trim removed 6 bases at V and 2 bases at J, leaving 3 bases unmatched. The CDR3 runs to 15 residues. Written as DNA, the CDR3 is TGTGCCATCAGCAGGGGACTAGCGGGGGCCTACGAGCAGTACGTC. Amino acid sequence: CAISRGLAGAYEQYV.

This clone was observed a few times. The rearrangement links TRBV29-1 to TRBJ1-5; TRBD1 agrees at 9 bases. CDR3 length: 14 amino acids. V dropped 0 bases and J dropped 9; count of bases not matched to a gene: 6. The germline CDR1 and CDR2 sequences are SQVTM and ANQGSEA. CDR3 nucleotides: TGCAGCGTTGAAGAAGGGACAGGGCGGGGGCCCCAGCATTTT. Protein sequence: CSVEEGTGRGPQHF. Complete variable domain (other parts from reference TRBV29-1 and TRBJ1-5): SAVISQKPSRDICQRGTSLTIQCQVDSQVTMMFWYRQQPGQSLTLIATANQGSEATYESGFVIDKFPISRPNLTFSTLTVSNMSPEDSSIYLCSVEEGTGRGPQHFGDGTRLSIL.

The chain links TRBV10-3 to TRBJ2-3, with 8 bases that match TRBD2. The J segment lost 4 bases and the V segment lost 8 bases, leaving 8 bases of the junction unmatched. CDR3 length: 14 residues. CDR1 and CDR2 (germline): ENHRY, SYGVKD. The CDR3 DNA sequence: TGTGCCATCCGCTTCGGGGGGGAGGCAGATACGCAGTATTTT. It yields the protein CAIRFGGEADTQYF.

This chain joins TRBV10-1 and TRBJ1-1, with 8 bases that match TRBD1. Germline V gene lookup returns CDR1 WNHNN and CDR2 SYGVQD (reference sequence). This CDR3 comprises 11 residues. V was pared by 6 bases and J by 11 bases, with 5 bases of the junction left unmatched. CDR3 loop: CASRSTGEAFF. The CDR3 DNA follows: TGCGCCAGCAGGTCGACAGGGGAGGCTTTCTTT.

The J gene is TRBJ1-2, the V gene TRBV7-8, with TRBD1 matching over 9 bases. Unmatched junction bases numbered 4, after V lost 2 bases and J lost 3 bases. Germline CDR1 reads SGHVS; CDR2 reads FQNEAQ. The CDR3 length is 15 residues. CDR3 bases: TGTGCCAGCAGCTTAAAGACAGGGGGAGACTATGGCTACACCTTC. Amino acids: CASSLKTGGDYGYTF.

CDR3 loop: CAWSPGYYGYTF. CDR3 coding DNA: TGTGCCTGGAGTCCGGGGTACTATGGCTACACCTTC. The chain links TRBV30 to TRBJ1-2; D not certain. CDR1 is GTSNPN, CDR2 SVGIG, per germline (reference sequence). This CDR3 contains 12 residues. Trimming pared 2 bases from V and 3 bases from J, leaving 7 bases between.

This chain joins TRBV29-1 and TRBJ1-3; possibly TRBD1 for D (6 bases). With 5 bases removed from V and 4 bases from J, the gap between germline ends came to 12 bases. The CDR3 is 13 residues long. Germline lookup yields CDR1 SQVTM and CDR2 ANQGSEA. CDR3: CSVQQGSGNTIYF. CDR3 sequence (DNA): TGCAGCGTTCAACAGGGATCCGGAAACACCATATATTTT.

This clone has just a few counts. The rearrangement links TRBV3-1 (or the pseudogene TRBV3-2) to TRBJ2-7; D uncertain. Trimming cost V 5 bases and J 0 bases, with 8 bases left between them. The CDR3 contains 13 residues. Germline CDR1 reads LGHDT; CDR2 reads YNNKEL (reference sequence). This chain's CDR3 is CASSTISSYEQYF. The CDR3 nucleotides read TGTGCCAGCAGCACCATTAGCTCCTACGAGCAGTACTTC.